A single sample gave rise to the 8 T cell receptor beta chains below, sequenced in a study of blood T cell repertoires in COVID-19. Method: immunoSEQ multiplex PCR; TCRdb's copy keeps in-frame clones and lacks some. Of around 250,000 clones in the sample, around 86% were seen once. Specimen: PBMCs or T cells enriched from blood (not recorded which). Source of these receptors: a young man who had recovered from COVID-19.

The chain combines TRBV5-4 with TRBJ2-1; 14 positions match TRBD2. V lost 5 bases to trimming and J lost 0 bases; unmatched junction nucleotides: 7. This CDR3 contains 18 residues. Germline V gene lookup returns CDR1 SGHNT and CDR2 YYREEE (reference sequence). The CDR3 nucleotides are TGTGCCAGCAGTGGGGGACTAGCGGGGGTTCTCTCCTACAATGAGCAGTTCTTC. Protein product: CASSGGLAGVLSYNEQFF.

A single count supports this clone. J is TRBJ1-4 and V is TRBV29-1; the D gene is possibly TRBD1 (5 bases). Germline loops: CDR1 SQVTM, CDR2 ANQGSEA. Trimming stripped 7 bases from V and 7 bases from J, with 19 bases between. This CDR3 is built from 14 residues. The CDR3 region has the DNA TGCAGCGCCTCTAGGTCGAGGGGAGGTGAAAAACTGTTTTTT. Translated: CSASRSRGGEKLFF.

The rearrangement links TRBV28 to TRBJ1-2; TRBD1 aligns across 8 bases. The CDR3 has 17 residues. CDR1 and CDR2 from the germline V gene are MDHEN and SYDVKM. V shed 4 bases and J 2 bases; nucleotides not matched to a gene: 12. CDR3 DNA sequence: TGTGCCAGCAGTTCCGGGGGACAGGATCCATCAAACTATGGCTACACCTTC. It is translated as CASSSGGQDPSNYGYTF.

This chain links TRBV27 with TRBJ2-7; 7 positions match TRBD1. CDR3 length: 14 residues. Germline V gene data show CDR1 as MNHEY and CDR2 as SMNVEV (reference sequence). The J segment lost 2 bases and the V segment lost 5 bases, leaving 6 bases of the junction unmatched. The CDR3 protein is CASSTGDPTYEQYF. CDR3 DNA: TGTGCCAGCAGTACAGGGGACCCCACCTACGAGCAGTACTTC.

The J gene is TRBJ1-2, the V gene TRBV5-1; TRBD1 aligns across 12 bases. From germline, CDR1 is SGHRS and CDR2 YFSETQ. This CDR3 contains 14 residues. J gave up 7 bases and V 4 bases, and 5 bases lay outside the gene matches. The CDR3 bases are TGCGCCAGCAGCATGGGACAGGGGGCCTTTGGCTACACCTTC. Translating gives CASSMGQGAFGYTF.

The rearrangement uses TRBV11-2 and TRBJ1-4; the D is unclear. V lost 2 bases, J lost 1 base, and 8 bases lay in between. CDR1 and CDR2 from the germline V gene are SGHAT and FQNNGV. The CDR3 runs to 15 residues. The CDR3 DNA reads as TGTGCCAGCAGCTTATTCGAGGGAACTAATGAAAAACTGTTTTTT. Residues: CASSLFEGTNEKLFF.

The rearrangement uses TRBV14 and TRBJ2-5; TRBD2 is a possible D gene (6 bases). The germline CDR1 and CDR2 sequences are SGHDN and FVKESK. V lost 0 bases and J 7 bases, leaving 12 bases between the germline ends. CDR3 length: 14 amino acids. CDR3 in amino acids: CASSQEGLLGTQYF. The CDR3 DNA sequence: TGTGCCAGCAGCCAAGAGGGACTCTTGGGGACCCAGTACTTC.

V gene TRBV6-5 combines with J gene TRBJ2-7, with D possibly being TRBD1 (6 bases). This CDR3 is 14 amino acids long. Germline CDR1 and CDR2: MNHEY and SVGAGI. Trimming left V 4 bases short and J 7 bases short, with 17 bases between. CDR3 in DNA: TGTGCCAGCAGTTCGGCAGGGGACCCATGGGAGCAGTACTTC. It specifies CASSSAGDPWEQYF.